Below are 8 T cell receptor beta chains sequenced from a single sample in a study of blood T cell repertoires in COVID-19. Generated by immunoSEQ multiplex PCR, the TCRdb table keeps only in-frame clones and is missing some. The profile shows more than 300,000 clones, 87% of them singletons. Sequenced: PBMCs or T cells enriched from blood (not recorded which). These receptors came from a man aged 35-49 years in a cohort exposed to, infected with or recovered from COVID-19 (not recorded which).

V is TRBV2 and J is TRBJ1-5; maybe TRBD1 (5 bases). V dropped 8 bases and J dropped 5 bases, with 16 bases sitting between them. The CDR3 has 14 residues. From germline, CDR1 is SNHLY and CDR2 FYNNEI. In DNA, the CDR3 is TGTGCCAGCCGACCGGGGGTAACCGATCAGCCCCAGCATTTT. It encodes CASRPGVTDQPQHF. Full variable domain (missing parts from reference TRBV2 and TRBJ1-5): EPEVTQTPSHQVTQMGQEVILRCVPISNHLYFYWYRQILGQKVEFLVSFYNNEISEKSEIFDDQFSVERPDGSNFTLKIRSTKLEDSAMYFCASRPGVTDQPQHFGDGTRLSIL.

The chain is built from TRBV5-4 and TRBJ2-1; 7 bases match TRBD1. From germline, CDR1 is SGHNT and CDR2 YYREEE (reference sequence). This CDR3 has 16 residues. Germline trimming cut 4 bases from V and 4 bases from J; bases unmatched to any gene: 11. The CDR3 region is CASSRGNPGQYNEQFF. The CDR3, as DNA: TGTGCCAGCAGCCGGGGTAATCCGGGACAGTACAATGAGCAGTTCTTC.

The chain joins TRBV6-5 to TRBJ2-7; tentative D call: TRBD1 (5 bases). CDR1 and CDR2 from the germline V gene are MNHEY and SVGAGI. V shed 6 bases and J shed 5 bases, with 8 bases lying between them. CDR3 length equals 11 residues. This chain's CDR3 is CASSQGNEQYF. CDR3 coding DNA: TGTGCCAGCAGCCAGGGTAACGAGCAGTACTTC.

V usage is TRBV29-1 and J usage is TRBJ1-4; D perhaps matches TRBD1 (6 bases). V was clipped by 3 bases and J by 5 bases, with 10 bases between them. The CDR3 runs to 13 residues. Germline V gene sequence: CDR1 SQVTM, CDR2 ANQGSEA. CDR3 sequence: CSVDQGMNEKLFF. CDR3 in DNA: TGCAGCGTTGATCAGGGGATGAATGAAAAACTGTTTTTT.

The rearrangement links TRBV19 to TRBJ2-7; TRBD2 matches at 8 bases. CDR1 and CDR2 (germline): LNHDA, SQIVND (reference sequence). This CDR3 is built from 14 residues. After removal of 5 bases from V and 2 bases from J, the junction contained 5 bases not matched to a gene. The CDR3 DNA reads as TGTGCCAGTAGTGGGGGGACTAGGACCTACGAGCAGTACTTC. This encodes CASSGGTRTYEQYF.

The rearrangement links TRBV27 to TRBJ1-5, with 7 bases that match TRBD1. Germline lookup yields CDR1 MNHEY and CDR2 SMNVEV (reference sequence). Trimming at V came to 4 bases and at J to 7 bases, leaving 10 bases not matched to a gene. This CDR3 region has 15 residues. Here the CDR3 reads CASSSAGGPGQPQHF. The CDR3 nucleotides read TGTGCCAGCAGTTCAGCAGGGGGACCTGGGCAGCCCCAGCATTTT.

This rearrangement joins TRBV28 to TRBJ2-3; TRBD2 matches 8 bases. This CDR3 comprises 16 residues. With 5 bases clipped from V and 2 bases from J, the junction kept 9 bases outside the gene matches. The germline CDR1 and CDR2 sequences are MDHEN and SYDVKM. CDR3 sequence (DNA): TGTGCCAGCAGTGTCCCTAGCGGGCCTAACACAGATACGCAGTATTTT. Residues: CASSVPSGPNTDTQYF. Together with reference TRBV28 and TRBJ2-3, the CDR3 gives the full variable domain: DVKVTQSSRYLVKRTGEKVFLECVQDMDHENMFWYRQDPGLGLRLIYFSYDVKMKEKGDIPEGYSVSREKKERFSLILESASTNQTSMYLCASSVPSGPNTDTQYFGPGTRLTVL.

This chain uses TRBV5-1 with TRBJ1-1, with 7 positions matching TRBD1. V shed 0 bases, J shed 1 base, and the junction held 3 bases outside the gene matches. The CDR3 consists of 15 residues. CDR1 SGHRS and CDR2 YFSETQ come from the germline V gene. The CDR3 region is CASSLETGRNTEAFF. The CDR3 bases are TGCGCCAGCAGCTTGGAGACAGGGAGGAACACTGAAGCTTTCTTT.